This TCR beta chain was sequenced in a study of T cell changes during pregnancy in multiple sclerosis. This CDR3 has 15 amino acids. Germline-derived CDR1 and CDR2 are SGHVS and FQNEAQ. V was shortened by 2 bases and J by 0 bases, with 10 bases between the two germline ends. Produced via immunoSEQ multiplex PCR; TCRdb's table is partial and in-frame only. The table includes fewer than 70,000 clones, roughly 90% detected once. The source of this sequence is a female donor in good health, enrolled as a control in a pregnancy study. The chain joins TRBV7-8 to TRBJ1-1; unclear D gene. The starting material was peripheral blood, obtained in the second trimester of pregnancy. The CDR3 spells CASSLKAGMNTEAFF. The CDR3 bases are TGTGCCAGCAGCTTAAAGGCGGGAATGAACACTGAAGCTTTCTTT. Full variable domain (remainder filled in from reference TRBV7-8 and TRBJ1-1): GAGVSQSPRYKVAKRGQDVALRCDPISGHVSLFWYQQALGQGPEFLTYFQNEAQLDKSGLPSDRFFAERPEGSVSTLKIQRTQQEDSAVYLCASSLKAGMNTEAFFGQGTRLTVV.